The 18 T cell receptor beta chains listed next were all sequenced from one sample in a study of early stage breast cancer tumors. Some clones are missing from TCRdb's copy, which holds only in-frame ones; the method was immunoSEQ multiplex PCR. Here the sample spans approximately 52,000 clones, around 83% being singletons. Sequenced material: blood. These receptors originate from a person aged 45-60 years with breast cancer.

Here the CDR3 DNA reads TGTGCCAGCAGCCCGACTACCTCCTACGAGCAGTACTTC. Translation gives CASSPTTSYEQYF. The chain links TRBV7-9 to TRBJ2-7; D is possibly TRBD2 (5 bases). This CDR3 spans 13 amino acids. V lost 5 bases to trimming and J lost 0 bases, with 8 bases between them. CDR1 and CDR2 (germline): SEHNR, FQNEAQ (reference sequence). The variable domain in full, completed from reference TRBV7-9 and TRBJ2-7, reads DTGVSQNPRHKITKRGQNVTFRCDPISEHNRLYWYRQTLGQGPEFLTYFQNEAQLEKSRLLSDRFSAERPKGSFSTLEIQRTEQGDSAMYLCASSPTTSYEQYFGPGTRLTVT.

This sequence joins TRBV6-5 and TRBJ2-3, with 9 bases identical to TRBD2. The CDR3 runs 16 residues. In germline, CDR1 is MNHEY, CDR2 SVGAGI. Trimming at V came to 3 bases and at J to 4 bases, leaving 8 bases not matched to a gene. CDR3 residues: CASSYRGGGASDTQYF. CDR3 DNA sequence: TGTGCCAGCAGTTATAGAGGCGGGGGGGCGTCAGATACGCAGTATTTT.

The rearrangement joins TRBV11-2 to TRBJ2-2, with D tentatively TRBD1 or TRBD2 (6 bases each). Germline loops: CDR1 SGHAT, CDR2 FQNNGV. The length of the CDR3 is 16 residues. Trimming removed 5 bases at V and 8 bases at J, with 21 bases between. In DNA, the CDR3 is TGTGCCAGCAGCCCCTACCAAGGAGGGGGATCTGGGGAGCTGTTTTTT. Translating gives CASSPYQGGGSGELFF.

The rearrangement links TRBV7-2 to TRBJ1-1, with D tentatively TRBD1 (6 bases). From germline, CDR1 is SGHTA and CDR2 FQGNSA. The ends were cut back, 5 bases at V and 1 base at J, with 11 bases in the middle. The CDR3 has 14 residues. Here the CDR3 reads CASSIQGSNTEAFF. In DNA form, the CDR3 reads TGTGCCAGCAGCATACAGGGTTCGAACACTGAAGCTTTCTTT. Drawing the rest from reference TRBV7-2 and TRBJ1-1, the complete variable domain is GAGVSQSPSNKVTEKGKDVELRCDPISGHTALYWYRQSLGQGLEFLIYFQGNSAPDKSGLPSDRFSAERTGGSVSTLTIQRTQQEDSAVYLCASSIQGSNTEAFFGQGTRLTVV.

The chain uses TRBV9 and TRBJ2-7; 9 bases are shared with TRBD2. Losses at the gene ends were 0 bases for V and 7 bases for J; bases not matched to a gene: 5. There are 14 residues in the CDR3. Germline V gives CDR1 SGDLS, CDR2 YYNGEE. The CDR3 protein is CASSVVFSGGEQYF. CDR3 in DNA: TGTGCCAGCAGCGTAGTTTTTAGCGGGGGTGAGCAGTACTTC.

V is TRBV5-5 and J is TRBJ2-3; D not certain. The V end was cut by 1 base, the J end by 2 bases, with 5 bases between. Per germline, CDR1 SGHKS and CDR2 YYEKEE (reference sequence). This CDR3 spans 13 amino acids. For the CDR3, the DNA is TGTGCCAGCAGCTTGCCAGACACAGATACGCAGTATTTT. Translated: CASSLPDTDTQYF.

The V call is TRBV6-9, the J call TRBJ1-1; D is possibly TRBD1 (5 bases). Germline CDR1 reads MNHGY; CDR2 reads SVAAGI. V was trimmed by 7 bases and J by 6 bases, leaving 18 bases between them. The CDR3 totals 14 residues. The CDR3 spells CASTHLGELPEAFF. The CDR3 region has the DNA TGTGCCAGCACCCACCTGGGGGAATTACCTGAAGCTTTCTTT.

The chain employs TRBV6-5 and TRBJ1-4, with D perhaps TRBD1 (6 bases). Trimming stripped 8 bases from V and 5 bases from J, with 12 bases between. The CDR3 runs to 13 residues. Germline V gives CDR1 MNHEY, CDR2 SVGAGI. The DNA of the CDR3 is TGTGCCAGCGGCCAGGGGACGAATGAAAAACTGTTTTTT. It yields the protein CASGQGTNEKLFF.

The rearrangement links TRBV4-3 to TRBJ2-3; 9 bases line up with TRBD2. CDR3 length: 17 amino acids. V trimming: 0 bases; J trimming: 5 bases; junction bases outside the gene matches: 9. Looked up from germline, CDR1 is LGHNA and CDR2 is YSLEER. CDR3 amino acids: CASSQDLGGRARDTQYF. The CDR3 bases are TGCGCCAGCAGCCAAGATCTCGGCGGGAGGGCCAGAGATACGCAGTATTTT.

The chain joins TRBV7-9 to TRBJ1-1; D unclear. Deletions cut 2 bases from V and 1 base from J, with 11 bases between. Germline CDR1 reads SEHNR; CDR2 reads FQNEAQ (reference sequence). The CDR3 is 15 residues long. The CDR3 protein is CASSLSSLQNTEAFF. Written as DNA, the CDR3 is TGTGCCAGCAGCTTATCCAGCCTTCAGAACACTGAAGCTTTCTTT.

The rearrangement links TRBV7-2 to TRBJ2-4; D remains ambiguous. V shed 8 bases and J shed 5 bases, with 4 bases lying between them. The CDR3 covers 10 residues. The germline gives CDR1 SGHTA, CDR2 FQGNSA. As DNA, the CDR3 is TGTGCCAGCGCGGAAAACATTCAGTACTTC. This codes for CASAENIQYF.

This CDR3 reads CASSLRQGYLDHTEAFF. As DNA, the CDR3 is TGTGCCAGCAGCTTAAGACAGGGATACCTTGACCACACTGAAGCTTTCTTT. The chain is built from TRBV7-3 and TRBJ1-1; 7 bases line up with TRBD1. CDR3 length: 17 amino acids. V dropped 1 base and J dropped 3; count of bases not matched to a gene: 11. Per the germline V gene, CDR1 is SGHTA and CDR2 is FQGTGA.

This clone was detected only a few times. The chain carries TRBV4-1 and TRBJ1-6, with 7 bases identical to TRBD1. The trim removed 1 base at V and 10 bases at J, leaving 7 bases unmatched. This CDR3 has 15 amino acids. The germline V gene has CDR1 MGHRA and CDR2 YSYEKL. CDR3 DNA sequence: TGCGCCAGCAGCCAAGGAGGGACAGCGCGCTCACCCCTCCACTTT. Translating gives CASSQGGTARSPLHF.

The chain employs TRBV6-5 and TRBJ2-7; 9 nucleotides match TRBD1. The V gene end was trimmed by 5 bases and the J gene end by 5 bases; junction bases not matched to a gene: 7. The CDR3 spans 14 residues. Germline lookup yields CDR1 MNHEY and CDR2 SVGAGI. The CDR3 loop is CASSRPGQGHEQYF. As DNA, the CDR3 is TGTGCCAGCAGTCGCCCGGGACAGGGCCACGAGCAGTACTTC.

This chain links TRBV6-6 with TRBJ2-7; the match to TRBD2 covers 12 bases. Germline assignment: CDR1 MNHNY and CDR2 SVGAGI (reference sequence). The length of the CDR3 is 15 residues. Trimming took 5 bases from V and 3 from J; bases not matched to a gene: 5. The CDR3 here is CASSKGLAGGYEQYF. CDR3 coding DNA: TGTGCCAGCAGTAAGGGACTAGCGGGCGGCTACGAGCAGTACTTC.

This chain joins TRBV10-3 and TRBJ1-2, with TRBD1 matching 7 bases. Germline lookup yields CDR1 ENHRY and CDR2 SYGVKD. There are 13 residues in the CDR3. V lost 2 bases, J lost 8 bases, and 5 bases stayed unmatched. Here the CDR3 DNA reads TGTGCCATCAGTGAGGAGGGGGCGAAAGGCTACACCTTC. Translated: CAISEEGAKGYTF.

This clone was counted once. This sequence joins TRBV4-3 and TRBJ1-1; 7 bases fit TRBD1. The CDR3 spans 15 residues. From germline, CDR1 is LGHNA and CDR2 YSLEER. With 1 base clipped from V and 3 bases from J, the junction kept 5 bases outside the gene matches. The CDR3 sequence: CASSQAGTVYTEAFF. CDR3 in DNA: TGCGCCAGCAGCCAAGCCGGGACAGTTTACACTGAAGCTTTCTTT.

The DNA of the CDR3 is TGTGCCAGCAGCCCCCGAGCCCCTAGCGGGGGGCCCTACGAGCAGTACTTC. Amino acid sequence: CASSPRAPSGGPYEQYF. The V gene is TRBV7-2, the J gene TRBJ2-7; 11 bases match TRBD2. The CDR3 runs to 17 residues. Trimming at V came to 5 bases and at J to 2 bases, leaving 11 bases not matched to a gene. Germline CDR1 SGHTA, CDR2 FQGNSA.